A single sample is the source of the 27 T cell receptor beta chains below, sequenced in a study of neurological immune-mediated disorders. MiXCR, run by TCRdb on the 5' RACE reads, gives a single entry per CDR3 protein. The sample lists about 59,000 distinct CDR3 sequences, approximately 12% seen once, with around a tenth in the top ten. Sequencing was performed on PBMCs. These receptors all come from a woman aged 55-69 years with HTLV-1-associated myelopathy (HAM/TSP).

CDR3 coding DNA: TGTGCCAGCAGCTTATTAGCGGGATTGAGCAATGAGCAGTTCTTC. Its protein is CASSLLAGLSNEQFF. The chain is built from TRBV11-2 and TRBJ2-1; 8 positions match TRBD2. V was clipped by 2 bases and J by 6 bases; unmatched bases: 6. CDR1 and CDR2 from the germline V gene are SGHAT and FQNNGV. The CDR3 covers 15 residues.

This clonotype was seen repeatedly, ten times or more. A read error may account for a junction end that differs from germline. V usage is TRBV5-1 and J usage is TRBJ2-1, with D perhaps matching TRBD2 (6 bases). Germline V gives CDR1 SGHRS, CDR2 YFSETQ. The CDR3 sequence is 12 residues long. The CDR3 nucleotides are TGTGCCAGCAGCTTAAGCGGGAATGAGCAGTTCTTC. Translated, it gives CASSLSGNEQFF.

V usage is TRBV10-2 and J usage is TRBJ2-3; the D is unclear. Per the germline V gene, CDR1 is WSHSY and CDR2 is SAAADI. The CDR3 covers 12 residues. Trimming pared 6 bases from V and 0 bases from J, leaving 4 bases between. The CDR3 here is CASRDSTDTQYF. The CDR3 region has the DNA TGCGCCAGCAGGGACAGCACAGATACGCAGTATTTT.

The CDR3 here is CASSQSGGGISYEQYF. Written as DNA, the CDR3 is TGTGCCAGCAGCCAATCGGGCGGGGGAATTTCCTACGAGCAGTACTTC. The V gene is TRBV16, the J gene TRBJ2-7; 7 nucleotides line up with TRBD2. The CDR3 has 16 residues. V was pared by 0 bases and J by 1 base, with 6 bases of the junction left unmatched. Germline CDR1 and CDR2: KGHSY and FQNENV.

Concerning this clonotype: A junction end diverges from the germline sequence, so it may reflect a read error. The chain carries TRBV12-3 or TRBV12-4 and TRBJ2-7, with D possibly TRBD2 on 5 matching bases. The CDR3 length is 13 residues. In DNA, the CDR3 is TGTGCCAACAGTTGGACGGCGGGCCAAGAGCAGTACTTC. Its protein product is CANSWTAGQEQYF.

In its sample, this clonotype was seen a few times. V gene TRBV7-2 combines with J gene TRBJ2-4, with TRBD2 matching over 9 bases. CDR3 size: 18 residues. Germline loops: CDR1 SGHTA, CDR2 FQGNSA. The J segment lost 0 bases and the V segment lost 5 bases, leaving 11 bases of the junction unmatched. DNA of the CDR3: TGTGCCAGCAGCCGTATTAGCGGGAGTGACCTAGCCAAAAACATTCAGTACTTC. Amino acids: CASSRISGSDLAKNIQYF.

This clonotype was detected ten times or more. The chain joins TRBV6-1 to TRBJ2-6; D call uncertain. V lost 4 bases and J lost 4, with 11 bases in between. CDR1 MNHNS and CDR2 SASEGT come from the germline V gene. The CDR3 is 15 amino acids. The CDR3 is CASSVGRVGANVLTF. The CDR3 DNA reads as TGTGCCAGCAGTGTCGGCCGGGTCGGGGCCAACGTCCTGACTTTC.

This chain links TRBV4-1 with TRBJ2-2, with D maybe TRBD2 (5 bases). The CDR3 has 17 residues. The germline gives CDR1 MGHRA, CDR2 YSYEKL. The germline V and J ends were trimmed by 4 bases and 1 base, with 16 bases remaining between them. CDR3 loop: CASSLARITMNTGELFF. The CDR3 DNA follows: TGCGCCAGCAGCCTAGCGAGGATAACGATGAACACCGGGGAGCTGTTTTTT.

This clonotype was observed at least ten times. V and J are TRBV5-1 and TRBJ1-2; D remains unclear. CDR1 and CDR2 from the germline V gene are SGHRS and YFSETQ. This CDR3 contains 15 residues. Trimming cost V 4 bases and J 1 base, with 14 bases left between them. In DNA form, the CDR3 reads TGCGCCAGCAGCGATACAGCCAGCCGTAACTATGGCTACACCTTC. Protein sequence: CASSDTASRNYGYTF.

With regard to this clonotype: A much larger clone is a single base away; this may be a read error. The chain carries TRBV12-3 or TRBV12-4 and TRBJ2-5; tentatively, D is TRBD2 (6 bases). CDR3 size: 11 residues. CDR3 loop: CVSSAGRTQYF. In DNA, the CDR3 is TGTGTCAGCAGTGCCGGGAGGACCCAGTACTTC.

This clonotype was found many times. This chain connects TRBV11-2 to TRBJ2-3, with D maybe TRBD2 (6 bases). This CDR3 comprises 16 residues. V shed 3 bases and J shed 5 bases, with 18 bases lying between them. Germline lookup yields CDR1 SGHAT and CDR2 FQNNGV. The CDR3 sequence is CASSFGMPGRRDTQYF. DNA of the CDR3: TGTGCCAGCAGCTTTGGAATGCCAGGGAGGAGAGATACGCAGTATTTT.

Turning to this clonotype: Mismatch with germline at one junction end may stem from a read error. The rearrangement uses TRBV27 and TRBJ1-1, with 8 nucleotides matching TRBD1. The CDR3 is made up of 15 amino acids. From germline, CDR1 is MNHEY and CDR2 SMNVEV (reference sequence). The CDR3 DNA follows: TGTGCAAGCACTCATCCGGGACAGGAAAACACTGAAGCTTTCTTT. This codes for CASTHPGQENTEAFF.

This clonotype was counted ten times or more. This chain connects TRBV7-9 to TRBJ2-7; 11 bases map to TRBD2. The CDR3 contains 16 residues. The V gene end was trimmed by 4 bases and the J gene end by 5 bases; junction bases not matched to a gene: 10. Germline lookup yields CDR1 SEHNR and CDR2 FQNEAQ (reference sequence). The CDR3 DNA reads TGTGCCAGCAGCTCGGGACTAGCGGTATCTCGGAACGAGCAGTACTTC. Translation gives CASSSGLAVSRNEQYF.

This clonotype was counted many times. The V call is TRBV9, the J call TRBJ2-1; 8 bases are a match to TRBD2. The CDR3 covers 16 residues. J was trimmed by 3 bases and V by 0 bases; bases with no gene match: 5. The germline V gene has CDR1 SGDLS and CDR2 YYNGEE. CDR3 residues: CASSVAPLADYNEQFF. CDR3 bases: TGTGCCAGCAGCGTAGCCCCACTAGCGGACTACAATGAGCAGTTCTTC.

This clonotype was picked up many times. The J gene is TRBJ1-1, the V gene TRBV28; TRBD1 might be the D (5 bases). Trimming removed 5 bases from V and 6 bases from J, with 10 bases in between. There are 12 residues in the CDR3. Germline lookup yields CDR1 MDHEN and CDR2 SYDVKM. The CDR3 sequence: CASSAGTAEAFF. In DNA form, the CDR3 reads TGTGCCAGCAGTGCAGGGACGGCTGAAGCTTTCTTT.

This clonotype was seen ten or more times. The chain combines TRBV5-1 with TRBJ2-7; tentative D call: TRBD1 (6 bases). CDR3 length: 13 amino acids. V dropped 4 bases and J dropped 2 bases, with 10 bases sitting between them. Per the germline V gene, CDR1 is SGHRS and CDR2 is YFSETQ. CDR3 in DNA: TGCGCCAGCAGCGTCAGGGGTACCTACGAGCAGTACTTC. Translation gives CASSVRGTYEQYF.

This clonotype was picked up many times. The chain combines TRBV21-1 with TRBJ2-2; no DNA check was done on the table's D call, TRBD1. TRBV21-1 is reported as a pseudogene. This CDR3 comprises 14 residues. Written as DNA, the CDR3 is TGTGCCAGCAGCCTCATCGAGGGGGTCGGGGAGCTGTTTTTT. It specifies CASSLIEGVGELFF.

This clonotype has only a few counts. This may come from a read error, since a much larger clone is one base off. The CDR3 bases are TGTGCCAGCAGCTCGAGCTGGAGTTCATACAAGCAGTACTTC. It specifies CASSSSWSSYKQYF. V usage is TRBV6-2 or TRBV6-3 and J usage is TRBJ2-7, with no clear D. V lost 6 bases and J lost 8, with 20 bases in between. Germline V lookup: CDR1 MNHEY, CDR2 SVGEGT. There are 14 residues in the CDR3.

This clonotype was detected only a few times. The chain is built from TRBV5-1 and TRBJ2-3, with D unresolved. V was clipped by 3 bases and J by 4 bases, with 6 bases between them. This CDR3 has 12 amino acids. Germline V lookup: CDR1 SGHRS, CDR2 YFSETQ. CDR3 in amino acids: CASSSAADTQYF. CDR3 nucleotides: TGCGCCAGCAGCTCCGCAGCAGATACGCAGTATTTT.

This clonotype showed up many times. V usage is TRBV5-1 and J usage is TRBJ2-2, with D tentatively TRBD1 (6 bases). The CDR3 totals 15 residues. V was cut by 1 base and J by 1 base, with 8 bases left in between. The V gene's germline CDR1 is SGHRS and CDR2 YFSETQ. For the CDR3, the DNA is TGCGCCAGCAGCTTGCTACAGGGGAACACCGGGGAGCTGTTTTTT. Protein product: CASSLLQGNTGELFF.

This clonotype was seen repeatedly, ten times or more. The chain links TRBV12-3 or TRBV12-4 to TRBJ2-7; D is unclear. The CDR3 is made up of 11 amino acids. V was clipped by 6 bases and J by 0 bases, with 3 bases between them. CDR3 sequence reads: CASSISYEQYF. DNA of the CDR3: TGTGCCAGCAGCATCTCCTACGAGCAGTACTTC.

In this sample, this clonotype turned up a few times. The gene calls are TRBV7-8 and TRBJ1-6; D unclear. The CDR3 extends over 17 amino acids. Germline lookup yields CDR1 SGHVS and CDR2 FQNEAQ. The ends were cut back, 5 bases at V and 0 bases at J, with 14 bases in the middle. CDR3 DNA: TGTGCCAGCAGCCCAAATTTTAGTAGCTCCTATAATTCACCCCTCCACTTT. It is translated as CASSPNFSSSYNSPLHF.

This clonotype was recorded many times. The chain links TRBV29-1 to TRBJ1-2, with D hard to call. Germline CDR1 SQVTM, CDR2 ANQGSEA. This CDR3 comprises 11 residues. V shed 3 bases and J shed 7 bases, with 9 bases lying between them. The CDR3, as DNA: TGCAGCGTTGATGATAGGGCTGGCTACACCTTC. Translation: CSVDDRAGYTF.

In its sample, this clonotype was seen many times. The chain joins TRBV28 to TRBJ2-5, with D unclear. Trimming pared 2 bases from V and 2 bases from J, leaving 9 bases between. Germline V gene lookup returns CDR1 MDHEN and CDR2 SYDVKM. CDR3 length: 14 amino acids. DNA of the CDR3: TGTGCCAGCAGTTTACTCGGACCACAAGAGACCCAGTACTTC. Its translation: CASSLLGPQETQYF.

The genes are TRBV20-1 and TRBJ2-5; 9 positions agree with TRBD1. CDR1 DFQATT and CDR2 SNEGSKA come from the germline V gene (reference sequence). V lost 7 bases, J lost 1 base, and 16 bases stayed unmatched. The CDR3 is made up of 17 amino acids. CDR3 region: CSVSVRAQDRGQETQYF. The CDR3 DNA is TGCAGTGTTAGCGTTCGCGCCCAGGACAGGGGCCAAGAGACCCAGTACTTC.

Of note for this clonotype: One end of the junction does not line up with germline, which may come from a read error. DNA of the CDR3: TGTGTCAGCAGCCGGACCCAGGGGGGCACAGATACGAAGTATTTT. Residues: CVSSRTQGGTDTKYF. The chain recombines TRBV11-2 with TRBJ2-3, with a tentative D call TRBD1 (7 bases). Germline V CDR1 and CDR2: SGHAT, FQNNGV. The CDR3 length is 15 residues.

This clonotype was seen repeatedly, ten times or more. The rearrangement links TRBV20-1 to TRBJ1-1; 7 positions agree with TRBD1. J gave up 6 bases and V 6 bases, and 10 bases lay outside the gene matches. The CDR3 covers 13 residues. The V gene's germline CDR1 is DFQATT and CDR2 SNEGSKA (reference sequence). As DNA, the CDR3 is TGCAGTGCATCGACAGGGAGGAGAGCTGAAGCTTTCTTT. Its translation is CSASTGRRAEAFF.